This section outlines one TCR beta chain sequence together with its context. Its antigen is unknown. The data stem from a study of cytomegalovirus exposure and HLA in healthy donors. Study as a whole: Tens of millions of unique TCRs from HLA-typed donors made up an early data release.

Study findings and constraints: In vitro assays verified that a few CMV-associated chains recognized CMV antigens specifically. Compared with the roughly 670-donor mean, an Asian-associated ancestry cluster reportedly had fewer N-insertions, according to a later analysis. An analysis was carried out at a later point. It showed that HLA-associated TCR beta chains were more clonally expanded than equally common non-associated chains.

The study ran its PCR with 60 Vbeta and 13 Jbeta primers. Libraries were prepared by immunoSEQ multiplex PCR; TCRdb keeps only in-frame clonotypes and omits some of them. The sample comprises approximately 130,000 clones, approximately 8% of which are singletons, and 5% to 6.5% rests with the top ten. In germline, CDR1 is LNHDA, CDR2 SQIVND (reference sequence). This CDR3 has 15 residues. Trimming took off 1 base at V and 1 base at J, with 11 bases between the two ends. The source is a woman in her thirties or forties in good health and CMV-seropositive. Sequenced input: PBMCs. V and J are TRBV19 and TRBJ2-7; D possibly corresponds to TRBD2 (6 bases). The CDR3 region is CASSIGGKGSYEQYF. In DNA form, the CDR3 reads TGTGCCAGTAGTATAGGCGGGAAAGGATCCTACGAGCAGTACTTC. Looking up the rest from reference TRBV19 and TRBJ2-7 gives the full variable domain: DGGITQSPKYLFRKEGQNVTLSCEQNLNHDAMYWYRQDPGQGLRLIYYSQIVNDFQKGDIAEGYSVSREKKESFPLTVTSAQKNPTAFYLCASSIGGKGSYEQYFGPGTRLTVT.